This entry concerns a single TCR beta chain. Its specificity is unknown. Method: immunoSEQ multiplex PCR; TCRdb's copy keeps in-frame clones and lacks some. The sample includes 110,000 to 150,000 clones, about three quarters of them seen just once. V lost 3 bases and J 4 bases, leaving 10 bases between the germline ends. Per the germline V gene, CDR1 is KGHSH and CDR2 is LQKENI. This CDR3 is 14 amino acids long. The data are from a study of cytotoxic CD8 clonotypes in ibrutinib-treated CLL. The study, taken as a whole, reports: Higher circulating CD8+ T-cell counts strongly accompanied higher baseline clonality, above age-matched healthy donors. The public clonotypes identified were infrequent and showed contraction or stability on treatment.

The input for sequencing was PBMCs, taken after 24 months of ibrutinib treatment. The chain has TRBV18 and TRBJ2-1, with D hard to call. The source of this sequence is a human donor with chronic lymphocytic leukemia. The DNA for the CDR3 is TGTGCCAGCTCACCCGGGCCGGAGTACAATGAGCAGTTCTTC. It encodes CASSPGPEYNEQFF.